This TCR beta chain was found in a study of shared clonotypes between healthy human individuals. General study results and limits: Donor scarcity curtailed the genetic and exposure-history diversity represented herein.

About this clone: The target antigen is unknown.

The authors loaded 150 to 250 ng DNA, 25,000 to 30,000 T cell genomes, into sorted-subset replicate PCRs. Clones were read by immunoSEQ multiplex PCR, and TCRdb kept only the in-frame ones, dropping some. The sample records about 1,500,000 clones, approximately 96% being singletons. The CDR3 totals 17 residues. The clonotype was recovered from a young man in good health. The sequenced sample consisted of naive CD4+ T cells sorted from blood. The subset denotes: CD45RA+ positively selected. This chain links TRBV12-2 with TRBJ2-1; TRBD2 reflects the table's D call only, with no check against the DNA. TRBV12-2 has pseudogene status. The CDR3 loop is CASRLGLAGVSYNEQFF. The DNA of the CDR3 is TGTGCAAGTCGCTTAGGACTAGCGGGAGTATCCTACAATGAGCAGTTCTTC.